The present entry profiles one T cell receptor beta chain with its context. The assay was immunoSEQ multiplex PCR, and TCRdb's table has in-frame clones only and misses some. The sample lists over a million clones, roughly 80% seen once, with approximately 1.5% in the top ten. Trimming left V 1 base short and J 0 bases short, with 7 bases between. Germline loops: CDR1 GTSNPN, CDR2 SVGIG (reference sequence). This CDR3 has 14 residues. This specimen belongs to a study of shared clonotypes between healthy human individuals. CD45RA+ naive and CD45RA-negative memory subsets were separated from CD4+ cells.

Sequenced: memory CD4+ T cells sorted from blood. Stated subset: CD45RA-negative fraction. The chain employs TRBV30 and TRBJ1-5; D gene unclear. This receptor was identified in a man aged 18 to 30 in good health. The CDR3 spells CAWSGVDSNQPQHF. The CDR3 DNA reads TGTGCCTGGAGTGGGGTGGATAGCAATCAGCCCCAGCATTTT.